The present T cell receptor (beta chain) was sequenced within a study of T-cell memory formation after mild COVID-19 (dated by TCRdb to the early 2020s). About the investigation overall: Most TCR sequence clusters were specific to one of the two donors. In a couple of donors, T-cell clones that expanded and contracted after mild COVID-19 were tracked by sequencing TCRalpha and TCRbeta repertoires over time. The cohort was made up of two young adult volunteers, one female and one male, who were previously healthy.

PBMCs were isolated by Ficoll-Paque density gradient centrifugation. As regards this clonotype: It has no known antigen specificity. Base-call qualities are not available, and no considerably larger clone is one nucleotide away.

V and J lose 0 bases and 2 bases, and a span of 11 bases separates them. The CDR3 contains 14 residues, cysteine and phenylalanine counted. Just CDR3 DNA is preserved here, 42 bases in frame from base 1. The germline V gene (reference sequence) supplies CDR1 DFQATT and CDR2 SNEGSKA. The investigation overall reported the following: From day 15 to 85, contracting clones showed balanced CD4/CD8 phenotypes, whereas a second wave of clones that expanded from day 15 to 37 leaned towards CD4+. Whether the second-wave clones peaking on day 37 were SARS-CoV-2 specific was not confirmed. Contracting CD4+ clones turned up mainly in the CM and EM memory subsets, whereas EMRA was where CD8+ clones were enriched. Some responding clones were detected in pre-infection memory, which suggested that pre-existing cross-reactive memory T cells had joined the SARS-CoV-2 response. Only a couple of mild cases were covered in the study, and larger cohorts including severe cases with pre-infection samples were considered necessary.

Sequencing used an Illumina NovaSeq 6000. TCRalpha and TCRbeta cDNA libraries were constructed by 5'RACE with constant-segment primers, with sample barcodes and unique molecular identifiers being introduced. Trizol reagent was used to extract RNA from every sample. Library amplification was performed in two PCR steps, and a second sample barcode and Illumina TruSeq adapters were introduced in the second step. Sequencing of libraries was performed on an Illumina NovaSeq with 2 x 150 bp paired-end reads. The paper's processing steps were these. Demultiplexing of reads and collapsing into UMI-guided consensus sequences were performed with migec v1.2.7. Using mixcr v2.1.11, the UMI consensuses were aligned to TRA and TRB V and J templates and assembled into clonotypes. A clonotype was counted as expanded or contracted only when both edgeR and NoisET called the clonotype significant, with the noise models trained on biological replicates. edgeR calls used a false discovery rate-adjusted p below 0.01 and a log2 fold-change threshold of 1. As an exploratory analysis of dynamics, max-normalized trajectories of the 1000 most abundant clonotypes were examined with PCA combined with hierarchical clustering. Separately sequenced CD4+ and CD8+ repertoires were used to assign the CD4 or CD8 phenotype of responding clones. TCRdb reanalyzed the raw reads on its own, using fastp at Q25 for trimming and MiXCR for clone calling, and kept in-frame beta chains. Duplicate CDR3 protein sequences are folded into a single record with the most common DNA and genes. TCRdb, rather than the study authors, made the V and J calls. The sample table shows 300,000 to 400,000 distinct CDR3 sequences, and approximately 29% are seen once. The ten biggest clones cover 13% of the sample.

The chain is encoded by TRBV20-1 joined to TRBJ2-7, and the D gene may be TRBD1, 5 bases matching. This clonotype was obtained from an adult woman who had mild COVID-19 (a few samples of this study predate the infection). The sample titles of this study are shuffled in the database, so cell type and time point are left out; the donor was told from shared clones. Specimen: PBMCs or a T cell subset sorted from them (not recorded which). The CDR3 protein sequence reads: CSARDIGQAYEQYF. Read as DNA, the sequence is TGCAGTGCTAGAGATATAGGACAAGCCTACGAGCAGTACTTC.